This T cell receptor beta chain comes out of a study of T-cell memory formation after mild COVID-19. Study-level information: For the most part, TCR clusters were specific to one donor. Study conclusions and caveats: Among clones contracting day 15 to 85, CD4/CD8 was balanced, whereas later expanders leaned CD4+. That cross-reactive memory joined was suggested by some responding clones appearing in pre-infection memory. Contracting CD4+ clones sat mainly in CM and EM; CD8+ in EMRA.

The sample holds many counts of this clonotype. Its antigen is still unknown. Using its own MiXCR run on the 5' RACE reads, TCRdb lists one record per CDR3 protein. The sample gives some 200,000 distinct CDR3 sequences, 9% to 10% of which show up once; around 3.3% is in the top ten. The germline V gene encodes CDR1 DFQATT and CDR2 SNEGSKA (reference sequence). Trimming removed 0 bases from V and 6 bases from J, with 15 bases in between. The CDR3 has 15 amino acids. The chain recombines TRBV20-1 with TRBJ1-5, with D possibly matching TRBD1 (5 bases). What was sequenced was PBMCs or a T cell subset sorted from them (not recorded which). The sequence was collected from a man between 18 and 29 years old who had mild COVID-19 (a few samples of this study predate the infection). Cell type and time point are not known. CDR3 coding DNA: TGCAGTGCTAGAGACAAGACCCACGGGGGTCAGCCCCAGCATTTT. The encoded protein is CSARDKTHGGQPQHF.